The entry below describes one T cell receptor beta chain. The antigen is unknown. PCR employed 60 Vbeta and 13 Jbeta primers. Method: immunoSEQ multiplex PCR; TCRdb's copy keeps in-frame clones and lacks some. This sample has 170,000 or so clones, with over 70% found just once. The data belong to a study of cytomegalovirus exposure and HLA in healthy donors. The CDR3 runs 16 residues. Germline CDR1 MNHEY, CDR2 SVGAGI. With V trimmed by 0 bases and J by 3 bases, 7 bases remained unmatched. Study-wide points: Altogether, about 160 TCR beta chains were recorded as cytomegalovirus-associated.

The TCR sequence derives from a woman in her fifties or sixties in good health and CMV-seropositive. Input material: PBMCs. V usage is TRBV6-5 and J usage is TRBJ2-7, with 8 nucleotides matching TRBD2. The DNA of the CDR3 is TGTGCCAGCAGTTACTCAGGTCTAGCGGGCAGCTACGAGCAGTACTTC. It yields the protein CASSYSGLAGSYEQYF.